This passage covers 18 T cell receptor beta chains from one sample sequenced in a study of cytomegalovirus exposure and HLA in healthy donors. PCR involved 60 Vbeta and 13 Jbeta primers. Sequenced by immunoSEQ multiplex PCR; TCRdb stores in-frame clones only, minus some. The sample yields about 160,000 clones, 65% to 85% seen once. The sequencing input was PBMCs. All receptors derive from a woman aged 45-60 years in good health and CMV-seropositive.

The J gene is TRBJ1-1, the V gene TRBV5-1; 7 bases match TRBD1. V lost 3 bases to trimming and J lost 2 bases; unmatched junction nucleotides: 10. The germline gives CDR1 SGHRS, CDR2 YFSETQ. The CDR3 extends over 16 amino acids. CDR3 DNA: TGCGCCAGCAGCTACACTCGACAGGGTCGAAACACTGAAGCTTTCTTT. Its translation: CASSYTRQGRNTEAFF. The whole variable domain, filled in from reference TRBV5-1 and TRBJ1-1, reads KAGVTQTPRYLIKTRGQQVTLSCSPISGHRSVSWYQQTPGQGLQFLFEYFSETQRNKGNFPGRFSGRQFSNSRSEMNVSTLELGDSALYLCASSYTRQGRNTEAFFGQGTRLTVV.

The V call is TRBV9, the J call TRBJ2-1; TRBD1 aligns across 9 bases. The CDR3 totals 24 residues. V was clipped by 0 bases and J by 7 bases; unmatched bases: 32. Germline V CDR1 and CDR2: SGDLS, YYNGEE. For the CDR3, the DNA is TGTGCCAGCAGCGTAGTAGGTAAGGACAGGGGCCGACCGGACACCCTCCCGGAACCAAATGAGCAGTTCTTC. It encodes CASSVVGKDRGRPDTLPEPNEQFF.

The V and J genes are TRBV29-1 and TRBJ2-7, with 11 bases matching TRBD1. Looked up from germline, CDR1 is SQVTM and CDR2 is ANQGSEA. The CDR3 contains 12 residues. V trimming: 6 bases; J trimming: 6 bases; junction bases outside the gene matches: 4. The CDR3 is CSVRTGGPEQYF. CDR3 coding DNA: TGCAGCGTCAGGACAGGGGGCCCCGAGCAGTACTTC.

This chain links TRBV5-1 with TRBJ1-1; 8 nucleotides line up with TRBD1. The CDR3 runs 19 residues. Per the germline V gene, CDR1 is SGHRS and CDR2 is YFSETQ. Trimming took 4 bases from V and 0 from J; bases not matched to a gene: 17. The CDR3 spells CASSLRARQGAAMNTEAFF. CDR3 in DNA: TGCGCCAGCAGCCTACGCGCCCGGCAGGGGGCCGCAATGAACACTGAAGCTTTCTTT.

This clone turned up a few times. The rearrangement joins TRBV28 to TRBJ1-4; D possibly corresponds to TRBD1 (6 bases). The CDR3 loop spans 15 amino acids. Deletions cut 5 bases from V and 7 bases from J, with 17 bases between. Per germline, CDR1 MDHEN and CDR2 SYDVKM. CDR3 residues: CASSPPGQGSEKLFF. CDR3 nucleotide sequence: TGTGCCAGCAGTCCCCCGGGGCAGGGGAGTGAAAAACTGTTTTTT.

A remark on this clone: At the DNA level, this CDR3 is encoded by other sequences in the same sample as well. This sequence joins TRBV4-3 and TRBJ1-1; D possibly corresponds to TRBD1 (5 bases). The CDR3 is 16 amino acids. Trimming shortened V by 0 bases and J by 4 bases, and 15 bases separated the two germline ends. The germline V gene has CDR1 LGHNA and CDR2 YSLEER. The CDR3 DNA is TGCGCCAGCAGCCAAGATAACGGGGGAGACGGCACTGAAGCTTTCTTT. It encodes CASSQDNGGDGTEAFF.

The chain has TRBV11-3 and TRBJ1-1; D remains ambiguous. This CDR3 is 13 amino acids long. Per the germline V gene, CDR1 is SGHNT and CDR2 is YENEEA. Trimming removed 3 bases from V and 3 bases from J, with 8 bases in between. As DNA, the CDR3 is TGTGCCAGCAGCTTGGAGCCCGACACTGAAGCTTTCTTT. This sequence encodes CASSLEPDTEAFF.

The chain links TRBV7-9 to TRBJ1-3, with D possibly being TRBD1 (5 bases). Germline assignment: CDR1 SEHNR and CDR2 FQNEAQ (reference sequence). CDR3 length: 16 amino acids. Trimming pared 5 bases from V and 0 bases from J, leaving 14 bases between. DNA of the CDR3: TGTGCCAGCAGCAGAGGTCAGGGAAACTCTGGAAACACCATATATTTT. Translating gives CASSRGQGNSGNTIYF.

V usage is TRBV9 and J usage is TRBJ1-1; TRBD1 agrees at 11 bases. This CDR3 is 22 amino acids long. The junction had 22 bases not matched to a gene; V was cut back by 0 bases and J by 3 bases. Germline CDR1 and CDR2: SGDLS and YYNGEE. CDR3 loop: CASSVAPPRTGGAGIRDTEAFF. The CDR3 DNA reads TGTGCCAGCAGCGTAGCTCCTCCGAGGACAGGGGGCGCGGGGATTAGGGACACTGAAGCTTTCTTT.

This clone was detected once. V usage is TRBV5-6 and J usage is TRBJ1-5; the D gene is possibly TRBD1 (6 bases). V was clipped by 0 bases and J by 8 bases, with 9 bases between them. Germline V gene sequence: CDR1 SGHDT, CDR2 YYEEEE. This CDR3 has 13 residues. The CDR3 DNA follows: TGTGCCAGCAGCTTGGACAGGGTCGAGCCCCAGCATTTT. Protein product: CASSLDRVEPQHF. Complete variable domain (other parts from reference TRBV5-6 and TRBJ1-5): DAGVTQSPTHLIKTRGQQVTLRCSPKSGHDTVSWYQQALGQGPQFIFQYYEEEERQRGNFPDRFSGHQFPNYSSELNVNALLLGDSALYLCASSLDRVEPQHFGDGTRLSIL.

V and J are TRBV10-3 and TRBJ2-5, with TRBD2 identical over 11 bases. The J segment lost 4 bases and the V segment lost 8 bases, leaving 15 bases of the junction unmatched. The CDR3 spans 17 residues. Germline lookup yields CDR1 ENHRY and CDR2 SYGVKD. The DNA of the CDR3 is TGTGCCATCCGACCCACTAGCGGGAGTTGCGGTCGAGAGACCCAGTACTTC. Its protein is CAIRPTSGSCGRETQYF.

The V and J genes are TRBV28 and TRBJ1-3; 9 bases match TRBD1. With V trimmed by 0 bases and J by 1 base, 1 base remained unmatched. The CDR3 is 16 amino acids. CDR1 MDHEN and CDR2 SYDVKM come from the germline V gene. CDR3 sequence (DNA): TGTGCCAGCAGTTTATGGGACAGGGGATCTGGAAACACCATATATTTT. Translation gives CASSLWDRGSGNTIYF.

The CDR3 DNA sequence: TGTGCCAGCAGCCGTCAGGGGTATAGCAATCAGCCCCAGCATTTT. Translated, it gives CASSRQGYSNQPQHF. J is TRBJ1-5 and V is TRBV6-5, with a possible D match to TRBD1 (6 bases). CDR1 is MNHEY, CDR2 SVGAGI, per germline. This CDR3 is built from 15 residues. V gave up 6 bases and J gave up 0 bases, with 12 bases separating them.

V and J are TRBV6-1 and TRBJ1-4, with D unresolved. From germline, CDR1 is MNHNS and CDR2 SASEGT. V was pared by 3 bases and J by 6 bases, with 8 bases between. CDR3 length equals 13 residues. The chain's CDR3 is CASSEEADEKLFF. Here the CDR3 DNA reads TGTGCCAGCAGTGAGGAGGCCGATGAAAAACTGTTTTTT.

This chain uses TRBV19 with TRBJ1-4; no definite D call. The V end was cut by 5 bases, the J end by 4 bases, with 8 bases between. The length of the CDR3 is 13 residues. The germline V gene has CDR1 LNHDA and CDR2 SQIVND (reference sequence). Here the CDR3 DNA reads TGTGCCAGTAGTCCGCGGGATAATGAAAAACTGTTTTTT. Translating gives CASSPRDNEKLFF.

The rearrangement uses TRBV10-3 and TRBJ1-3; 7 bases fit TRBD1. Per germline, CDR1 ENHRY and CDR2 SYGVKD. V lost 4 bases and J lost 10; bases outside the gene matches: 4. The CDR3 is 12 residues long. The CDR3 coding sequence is TGTGCCATCAGTGGTGGGACAGATACCATATATTTT. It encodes CAISGGTDTIYF.

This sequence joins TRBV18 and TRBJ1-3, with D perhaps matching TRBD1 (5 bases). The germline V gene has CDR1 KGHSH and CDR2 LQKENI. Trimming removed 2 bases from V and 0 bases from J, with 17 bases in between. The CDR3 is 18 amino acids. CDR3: CASSPRNTGLSSGNTIYF. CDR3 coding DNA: TGTGCCAGCTCACCAAGGAATACAGGCCTGAGCTCTGGAAACACCATATATTTT.

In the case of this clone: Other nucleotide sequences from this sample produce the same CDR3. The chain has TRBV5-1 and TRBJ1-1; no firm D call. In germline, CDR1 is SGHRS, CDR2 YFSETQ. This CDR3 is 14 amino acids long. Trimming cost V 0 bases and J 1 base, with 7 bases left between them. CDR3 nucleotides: TGCGCCAGCAGCTTGGGGGCTTCGAACACTGAAGCTTTCTTT. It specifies CASSLGASNTEAFF.